The rows below give T cell receptor beta chains drawn from one sample of a study of cytotoxic CD8 clonotypes in ibrutinib-treated CLL. Only in-frame clones appear in the TCRdb table, and some are missing; sequencing was by immunoSEQ multiplex PCR. The sample lists hundreds of thousands of clones, under 75% occurring once. The sequencing here drew on PBMCs, taken after 24 months of ibrutinib treatment. Receptor source: a human donor with chronic lymphocytic leukemia. CDR3s include the opening cysteine and the closing phenylalanine or tryptophan. The D gene is left open where the match is weak.

j_call,d_call,v_call,cdr3_aa
TRBJ2-7,.,TRBV27,CASSSGDRAEYEQYF
TRBJ2-4,.,TRBV27,CASSPSSGTPKDLAKNIQYF
TRBJ2-7,.,TRBV2,CASSEVGANSYEQYF
TRBJ2-3,.,TRBV13,CASSLGLSLNTDTQYF
TRBJ2-1,.,TRBV15,CATSARQENNEQFF
TRBJ2-7,TRBD2,TRBV28,CASSRASGATYEQYF
TRBJ1-4,.,TRBV28,CASSIGQKKLFF
TRBJ2-5,.,TRBV2,CASRNDSLGGETQYF
TRBJ2-2,.,TRBV28,CASTGTGELFF
TRBJ2-3,TRBD2,TRBV10-2,CASRGTSGSFRDTQYF
TRBJ1-2,.,TRBV5-1,CASSPGGRDTSLANYGYTF
TRBJ2-7,.,TRBV19,CASSMPAERNEQYF
TRBJ1-1,TRBD1,TRBV10-3,CASDRGNTEAFF
TRBJ2-7,.,TRBV5-6,CASNPGASYEQYF
TRBJ2-2,TRBD1,TRBV6-1,CASRAGQDNTGELFF
TRBJ2-5,.,TRBV27,CASSRWGETQYF
TRBJ2-3,.,TRBV10-1,CASCGTTEATDTQYF
TRBJ2-1,TRBD2,TRBV5-1,CASSVGTSDNEQFF
TRBJ2-5,TRBD2,TRBV13,CASSFGAGGGETQYF
TRBJ2-3,.,TRBV30,CAWSVPGGGKDTQYF
TRBJ1-1,.,TRBV30,CAWSVRVGNTEAFF
TRBJ2-3,TRBD2,TRBV6-5,CASSYGAGGATDTQYF